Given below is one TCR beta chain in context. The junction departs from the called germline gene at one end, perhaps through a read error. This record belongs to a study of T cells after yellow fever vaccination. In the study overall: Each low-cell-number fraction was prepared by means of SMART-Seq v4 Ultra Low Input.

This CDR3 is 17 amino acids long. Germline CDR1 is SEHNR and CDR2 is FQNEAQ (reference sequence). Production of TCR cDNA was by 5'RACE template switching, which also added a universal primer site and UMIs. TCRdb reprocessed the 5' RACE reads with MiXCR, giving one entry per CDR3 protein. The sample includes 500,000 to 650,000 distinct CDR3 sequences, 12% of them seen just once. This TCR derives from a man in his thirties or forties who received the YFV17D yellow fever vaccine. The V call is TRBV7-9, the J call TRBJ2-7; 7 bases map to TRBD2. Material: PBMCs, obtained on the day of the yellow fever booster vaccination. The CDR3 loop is CASSLGGTGDYPYEQYF. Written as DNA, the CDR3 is TGTGCCAGCAGCTTAGGAGGTACGGGGGACTACCCCTACGAGCAGTACTTT.